These T cell receptor beta chains were read from a single sample in a study of blood T cell repertoires in COVID-19. The data were produced by immunoSEQ multiplex PCR, yet TCRdb's version contains in-frame clones alone and is incomplete. The table records 270,000 or so clones, around nine tenths of them present only once. What was sequenced was PBMCs or T cells enriched from blood (not recorded which). Receptors were obtained from a woman aged 18-29 years who had recovered from COVID-19. Both conserved end residues are part of each CDR3. The order of the fields is D gene, V gene, clone size, J gene, CDR3 protein, CDR3 DNA. The D gene is left open where the match is weak. A clone size is listed for some rows: how often the clone was seen (once, few, many), or a class if it is expanded.

d_call: TRBD1; v_call: TRBV6-1; clone_size: -; j_call: TRBJ1-6; cdr3_aa: CATSGQGNSPLHF; cdr3_nt: TGTGCCACATCGGGACAGGGGAATTCACCCCTCCACTTT
d_call: -; v_call: TRBV7-9; clone_size: -; j_call: TRBJ1-1; cdr3_aa: CASSLILTLDTPEAFF; cdr3_nt: TGTGCCAGCAGCTTAATCCTGACATTGGACACCCCTGAAGCTTTCTTT
d_call: TRBD1; v_call: TRBV7-9; clone_size: few; j_call: TRBJ1-3; cdr3_aa: CASSFGQGDGNTIYF; cdr3_nt: TGTGCCAGCAGCTTCGGGCAGGGGGATGGAAACACCATATATTTT
d_call: TRBD2; v_call: TRBV7-2; clone_size: -; j_call: TRBJ2-7; cdr3_aa: CASSFTPSGAYEQYF; cdr3_nt: TGTGCCAGCAGCTTCACCCCTAGCGGAGCCTACGAGCAGTACTTC
d_call: -; v_call: TRBV12-5; clone_size: -; j_call: TRBJ1-6; cdr3_aa: CASGLVTPAGTPYNSPLHF; cdr3_nt: TGTGCTAGTGGTTTGGTTACCCCCGCCGGGACACCTTATAATTCACCCCTCCACTTT
d_call: TRBD1; v_call: TRBV12-5; clone_size: once; j_call: TRBJ2-2; cdr3_aa: CASGFPTGVGTGELFF; cdr3_nt: TGTGCTAGTGGATTCCCGACAGGGGTAGGCACCGGGGAGCTGTTTTTT
d_call: -; v_call: TRBV7-9; clone_size: -; j_call: TRBJ2-1; cdr3_aa: CASSLIYGSVLNEQFF; cdr3_nt: TGTGCCAGCAGCTTAATCTACGGGAGTGTCCTCAATGAGCAGTTCTTC
d_call: TRBD2; v_call: TRBV10-3; clone_size: -; j_call: TRBJ2-1; cdr3_aa: CAIMAGGDEQFF; cdr3_nt: TGTGCCATCATGGCGGGAGGTGATGAGCAGTTCTTC
d_call: -; v_call: TRBV12-5; clone_size: few; j_call: TRBJ1-2; cdr3_aa: CASGLADRDGYTF; cdr3_nt: TGTGCTAGTGGTTTAGCTGACCGGGATGGCTACACCTTC
d_call: TRBD1; v_call: TRBV12-5; clone_size: -; j_call: TRBJ2-7; cdr3_aa: CASGLNRGTYEQYF; cdr3_nt: TGTGCTAGTGGTTTGAACAGGGGGACCTACGAGCAGTACTTC
d_call: -; v_call: TRBV27; clone_size: -; j_call: TRBJ2-7; cdr3_aa: CASSIGHKQYF; cdr3_nt: TGTGCCAGCAGTATCGGACACAAGCAGTACTTC
d_call: -; v_call: TRBV3-1/TRBV3-2; clone_size: -; j_call: TRBJ1-2; cdr3_aa: CASSQGPGYTF; cdr3_nt: TGTGCCAGCAGCCAGGGCCCTGGCTACACCTTC
d_call: -; v_call: TRBV19; clone_size: -; j_call: TRBJ1-1; cdr3_aa: CASSIVWGQPGGTEAFF; cdr3_nt: TGTGCCAGTAGTATAGTGTGGGGCCAACCGGGGGGCACTGAAGCTTTCTTT
d_call: TRBD1; v_call: TRBV7-2; clone_size: once; j_call: TRBJ2-3; cdr3_aa: CASSPRTGSTDTQYF; cdr3_nt: TGTGCCAGCAGCCCGAGGACAGGCTCCACAGATACGCAGTATTTT
d_call: TRBD2; v_call: TRBV3-1/TRBV3-2; clone_size: -; j_call: TRBJ2-3; cdr3_aa: CASRLAGGPSDTQYF; cdr3_nt: TGTGCCAGCAGACTAGCGGGGGGGCCCTCAGATACGCAGTATTTT
d_call: -; v_call: TRBV19; clone_size: -; j_call: TRBJ2-1; cdr3_aa: CASRAPGSYNEQFF; cdr3_nt: TGTGCCAGTAGGGCCCCGGGCTCCTACAATGAGCAGTTCTTC
d_call: -; v_call: TRBV4-3; clone_size: -; j_call: TRBJ1-3; cdr3_aa: CASSQSTDSGNTIYF; cdr3_nt: TGCGCCAGCAGCCAATCCACAGACTCTGGAAACACCATATATTTT
d_call: TRBD1; v_call: TRBV28; clone_size: -; j_call: TRBJ1-2; cdr3_aa: CASSFPPEQGARGYTF; cdr3_nt: TGTGCCAGCAGTTTCCCTCCTGAACAGGGGGCTCGGGGCTACACCTTC
d_call: -; v_call: TRBV11-3; clone_size: -; j_call: TRBJ1-1; cdr3_aa: CASSLDGGADTEAFF; cdr3_nt: TGTGCCAGCAGCTTAGATGGGGGGGCGGACACTGAAGCTTTCTTT
d_call: TRBD1; v_call: TRBV11-3; clone_size: -; j_call: TRBJ1-1; cdr3_aa: CASSPRTGAGTEAFF; cdr3_nt: TGTGCCAGCAGCCCAAGGACAGGGGCGGGAACTGAAGCTTTCTTT
d_call: -; v_call: TRBV3-1/TRBV3-2; clone_size: -; j_call: TRBJ2-3; cdr3_aa: CASSHLRGLTDTQYF; cdr3_nt: TGTGCCAGCAGCCACCTAAGGGGACTCACAGATACGCAGTATTTT
d_call: -; v_call: TRBV5-1; clone_size: -; j_call: TRBJ1-3; cdr3_aa: CASSRSGADGNTIYF; cdr3_nt: TGCGCCAGCAGCCGCTCAGGGGCGGATGGAAACACCATATATTTT